This record looks at one T cell receptor (beta chain) sequence and its context. Its antigen is undetermined. TCRB transcripts that were expressed got sequenced, as all of the isolated RNA had been reverse transcribed. The table came from immunoSEQ multiplex PCR; TCRdb's copy has only in-frame clones and leaves some out. Among around 400,000 clones listed, around 13% were seen once. The data were taken from a study of beta chain features in type 1 diabetes. The study's findings and limits: Cells expressing TCR highly could be over-represented by cDNA sequencing.

The CDR3 is 15 amino acids. With 4 bases clipped from V and 2 bases from J, the junction kept 5 bases outside the gene matches. Germline V gene sequence: CDR1 SGHNT, CDR2 YYREEE (reference sequence). The receptor was derived from a man younger than 35 in good health. The sequencing sample was made of naive CD4+ T cells from blood. The genes are TRBV5-4 and TRBJ2-1; 8 positions match TRBD1. The CDR3 DNA reads TGTGCCAGCAGCCTAGGACAGGGAACCTACAATGAGCAGTTCTTC. This translates into CASSLGQGTYNEQFF.